One and the same sample provided the 23 T cell receptor beta chains below, sequenced in a study of blood T cell repertoires in COVID-19. The method was immunoSEQ multiplex PCR; TCRdb's version includes in-frame clones alone and lacks a portion of them. The sample consists of some 250,000 clones, approximately 86% of them appearing once. The sequenced sample was peripheral blood. The receptors stem from a woman in her 70s with active or convalescent COVID-19.

The rearrangement joins TRBV27 to TRBJ1-6; no firm D call. CDR1 and CDR2 (germline): MNHEY, SMNVEV (reference sequence). This CDR3 has 12 amino acids. V lost 3 bases and J 9 bases, leaving 6 bases between the germline ends. The CDR3 coding sequence is TGTGCCAGCAGTTTCGCAGGTTCACCCCTCCACTTT. It yields the protein CASSFAGSPLHF.

The table lists this clone with a count of one. This rearrangement joins TRBV10-2 to TRBJ1-4; a weak D match, TRBD1 (5 bases). The CDR3 consists of 14 residues. Germline loops: CDR1 WSHSY, CDR2 SAAADI. The V and J ends lost 2 bases and 7 bases respectively, with 11 bases between them. Here the CDR3 DNA reads TGCGCCAGCAGTGAGCAGAGTAGGGGTGAAAAACTGTTTTTT. Protein sequence: CASSEQSRGEKLFF.

The V call is TRBV7-3, the J call TRBJ1-1; 10 bases agree with TRBD1. Trimming removed 5 bases from V and 0 bases from J; junction bases left unmatched: 3. The V gene's germline CDR1 is SGHTA and CDR2 FQGTGA. The CDR3 covers 15 residues. CDR3 sequence (DNA): TGTGCCAGCAGCGGGGGACAGGGGATGAACACTGAAGCTTTCTTT. Its protein is CASSGGQGMNTEAFF.

V gene TRBV6-6 combines with J gene TRBJ1-5, with D tentatively TRBD1 (6 bases). The V gene lost 5 bases and the J gene lost 6 bases, with 11 bases spanning the gap. CDR1 MNHNY and CDR2 SVGAGI come from the germline V gene (reference sequence). The CDR3 is made up of 13 amino acids. The DNA of the CDR3 is TGTGCCAGCAGTCGAGACAGGAGTCAGCCCCAGCATTTT. Its protein is CASSRDRSQPQHF.

The chain joins TRBV24-1 to TRBJ2-5, with 9 bases that match TRBD1. V lost 4 bases and J lost 4; bases outside the gene matches: 3. This CDR3 is built from 14 residues. Germline loops: CDR1 KGHDR, CDR2 SFDVKD. The CDR3 DNA follows: TGTGCCACCAGTGAACACAGGGGGCCAGAGACCCAGTACTTC. Protein: CATSEHRGPETQYF.

The chain is built from TRBV3-1 (or the pseudogene TRBV3-2) and TRBJ1-4; D is unclear. CDR3 size: 13 residues. The germline gives CDR1 LGHDT, CDR2 YNNKEL (reference sequence). V lost 4 bases to trimming and J lost 5 bases, with 8 bases between them. The CDR3 loop reads CASSPPSNEKLFF. CDR3 bases: TGTGCCAGCAGCCCCCCCTCGAATGAAAAACTGTTTTTT.

The genes are TRBV4-1 and TRBJ2-3; TRBD1 aligns across 7 bases. The CDR3 runs 16 residues. Trimming at V came to 5 bases and at J to 3 bases, leaving 11 bases not matched to a gene. Germline V lookup: CDR1 MGHRA, CDR2 YSYEKL. The CDR3 DNA follows: TGCGCCAGCAGCGGGGCTGGACAGGCAGTAACAGATACGCAGTATTTT. As protein: CASSGAGQAVTDTQYF.

This chain connects TRBV6-5 to TRBJ1-4, with no clear D. The germline V and J ends were trimmed by 6 bases and 0 bases, with 5 bases remaining between them. CDR1 is MNHEY and CDR2 is SVGAGI in the germline V gene. This CDR3 is built from 13 residues. CDR3 sequence (DNA): TGTGCCAGCAGGCGTGCAACTAATGAAAAACTGTTTTTT. It codes for CASRRATNEKLFF.

This clone was picked up one time. The chain links TRBV18 to TRBJ1-4; maybe TRBD1 (5 bases). V lost 1 base, J lost 6 bases, and 12 bases lay in between. This CDR3 has 15 amino acids. CDR1 is KGHSH, CDR2 LQKENI, per germline. This chain's CDR3 is CASSPRGGGDEKLFF. For the CDR3, the DNA is TGTGCCAGCTCACCACGCGGGGGAGGCGATGAAAAACTGTTTTTT.

The CDR3 region is CASSLRPGKSTDTQYF. In DNA, the CDR3 is TGCGCCAGCAGCTTGAGACCGGGGAAGAGCACAGATACGCAGTATTTT. The chain uses TRBV4-1 and TRBJ2-3; the D gene is possibly TRBD2 (5 bases). The CDR3 covers 16 residues. Germline V lookup: CDR1 MGHRA, CDR2 YSYEKL. The ends were cut back, 5 bases at V and 0 bases at J, with 15 bases in the middle.

The chain combines TRBV28 with TRBJ2-5, with 9 bases matching TRBD2. Losses at the gene ends were 11 bases for V and 4 bases for J; bases not matched to a gene: 5. The germline V gene encodes CDR1 MDHEN and CDR2 SYDVKM. This CDR3 contains 12 residues. The CDR3, as DNA: TGTGCCTGCGGGGGGGCTGGAGAGACCCAGTACTTC. Residues: CACGGAGETQYF.

The count of this clone is one. The chain links TRBV4-1 to TRBJ1-1; 8 nucleotides agree with TRBD1. Germline V gene sequence: CDR1 MGHRA, CDR2 YSYEKL. V dropped 3 bases and J dropped 11; count of bases not matched to a gene: 14. The CDR3 is 15 amino acids. The CDR3 DNA is TGCGCCAGCAGCCAGTCTTCCGGACAGGGTTATTTCGCTTTCTTT. It translates to CASSQSSGQGYFAFF.

The chain carries TRBV2 and TRBJ2-3; TRBD1 is a possible D gene (5 bases). Between the trimmed V and J ends, which lost 6 bases and 2 bases, there was a span of 15 bases. There are 15 residues in the CDR3. Germline lookup yields CDR1 SNHLY and CDR2 FYNNEI. The CDR3 nucleotides read TGTGCCAGCAGCCCAGGGTGGGGAAACACAGATACGCAGTATTTT. This encodes CASSPGWGNTDTQYF. Variable domain in full (rest from reference TRBV2 and TRBJ2-3): EPEVTQTPSHQVTQMGQEVILRCVPISNHLYFYWYRQILGQKVEFLVSFYNNEISEKSEIFDDQFSVERPDGSNFTLKIRSTKLEDSAMYFCASSPGWGNTDTQYFGPGTRLTVL.

Comment on this clone: An end of the junction does not agree with germline; a read error may underlie this. This chain joins TRBV7-2 and TRBJ2-7; TRBD1 agrees at 10 bases. CDR1 and CDR2 from the germline V gene are SGHTA and FQGNSA. This CDR3 contains 15 residues. For the CDR3, the DNA is TGTGCCAGCAGTCGTCTGGGACAGGGGTCCTCCGAGCAGTACTTC. Residues: CASSRLGQGSSEQYF.

This chain uses TRBV5-1 with TRBJ1-1; D is uncertain. The CDR3 spans 19 residues. Germline V gene lookup returns CDR1 SGHRS and CDR2 YFSETQ. Trimming pared 4 bases from V and 0 bases from J, leaving 25 bases between. The CDR3 sequence is CASSREAFWGLEMNTEAFF. CDR3 in DNA: TGCGCCAGCAGCCGGGAAGCATTTTGGGGTTTGGAAATGAACACTGAAGCTTTCTTT.

The DNA of the CDR3 is TGCGCCAGCAGTGAGGGCATAAATCAGCCCCAGCATTTT. Its protein is CASSEGINQPQHF. This chain uses TRBV10-1 with TRBJ1-5; unclear D gene. The CDR3 length is 13 residues. CDR1 and CDR2 from the germline V gene are WNHNN and SYGVQD (reference sequence). With 2 bases removed from V and 4 bases from J, the gap between germline ends came to 6 bases.

The rearrangement uses TRBV3-1 (or the pseudogene TRBV3-2) and TRBJ2-7; TRBD1 might be the D (7 bases). V lost 0 bases and J lost 3, with 12 bases in between. Germline CDR1 is LGHDT and CDR2 is YNNKEL (reference sequence). The CDR3 loop spans 15 amino acids. The chain's CDR3 is CASSQDGGTDYEQYF. As DNA, the CDR3 is TGTGCCAGCAGCCAAGATGGGGGGACAGACTACGAGCAGTACTTC.

This rearrangement joins TRBV10-3 to TRBJ1-5; TRBD1 matches at 9 bases. The CDR3 totals 14 residues. Germline V gene sequence: CDR1 ENHRY, CDR2 SYGVKD. Germline trimming cut 2 bases from V and 5 bases from J; bases unmatched to any gene: 1. The CDR3 DNA is TGTGCCATCAGTGAGAGGGACAGGGATCAGCCCCAGCATTTT. Translating it yields CAISERDRDQPQHF.

The gene calls are TRBV2 and TRBJ2-5; 8 bases line up with TRBD1. Germline assignment: CDR1 SNHLY and CDR2 FYNNEI. This CDR3 comprises 15 residues. J lost 2 bases, V lost 6 bases, and 8 bases had no gene match. CDR3 region: CASSFDRGYQETQYF. Here the CDR3 DNA reads TGTGCCAGCAGCTTCGACAGGGGTTATCAAGAGACCCAGTACTTC.

The chain employs TRBV15 and TRBJ2-7; 7 positions agree with TRBD2. Germline trimming cut 5 bases from V and 1 base from J; bases unmatched to any gene: 5. The CDR3 length is 14 residues. Germline V gene data show CDR1 as LNHNV and CDR2 as YYDKDF (reference sequence). The CDR3, as DNA: TGTGCCACCAGCGGGGGGGGTCGGTCCTACGAGCAGTACTTC. Amino acids: CATSGGGRSYEQYF.

The chain combines TRBV14 with TRBJ1-1; tentative D call: TRBD1 (6 bases). The germline V gene has CDR1 SGHDN and CDR2 FVKESK. Trimming removed 3 bases at V and 5 bases at J, with 16 bases between. The CDR3 runs 15 residues. CDR3 protein: CASSHGRGGETEAFF. The CDR3 nucleotides are TGTGCCAGCAGCCACGGGCGTGGGGGCGAGACTGAAGCTTTCTTT. Full variable domain (remainder filled in from reference TRBV14 and TRBJ1-1): EAGVTQFPSHSVIEKGQTVTLRCDPISGHDNLYWYRRVMGKEIKFLLHFVKESKQDESGMPNNRFLAERTGGTYSTLKVQPAELEDSGVYFCASSHGRGGETEAFFGQGTRLTVV.

V and J are TRBV27 and TRBJ2-3; the D gene is possibly TRBD1 (6 bases). Deletions cut 5 bases from V and 4 bases from J, with 19 bases between. CDR1 MNHEY and CDR2 SMNVEV come from the germline V gene (reference sequence). CDR3 length: 16 amino acids. The CDR3 bases are TGTGCCAGCAGTAACCTACAGGGTTTGGGAGCAGATACGCAGTATTTT. Protein sequence: CASSNLQGLGADTQYF.

The sample holds one count of this clone. The chain recombines TRBV27 with TRBJ1-1, with TRBD1 as a possible D gene (6 bases). Trimming cost V 9 bases and J 4 bases, with 9 bases left between them. The CDR3 is made up of 11 amino acids. Germline CDR1 MNHEY, CDR2 SMNVEV (reference sequence). CDR3: CASTGFTEAFF. CDR3 sequence (DNA): TGTGCCAGTACAGGGTTCACTGAAGCTTTCTTT.